A single sample gave rise to the 19 T cell receptor beta chains below, sequenced in a study of T cell responses to AZD1222 COVID-19 vaccine. Generated by immunoSEQ multiplex PCR, the TCRdb table keeps only in-frame clones and is missing some. In all, the sample yields about 140,000 clones. Sequencing used peripheral blood. The receptors come from an adult in good health.

CDR3 bases: TGTGCCAGCAGCCCCATGACAAGAAATGGGAGGACTGAAGCTTTCTTT. Protein product: CASSPMTRNGRTEAFF. The chain combines TRBV4-2 with TRBJ1-1; no definite D call. The CDR3 is made up of 16 amino acids. The germline V gene encodes CDR1 LGHNA and CDR2 YNFKEQ. V was shortened by 4 bases and J by 5 bases, with 20 bases between the two germline ends.

This chain connects TRBV6-1 to TRBJ1-6, with a weak D call TRBD1 (6 bases). V lost 0 bases, J lost 19 bases, and 19 bases lay in between. Germline CDR1 and CDR2: MNHNS and SASEGT. This CDR3 spans 14 amino acids. CDR3 protein: CASSEAGLQGRLHF. The DNA for the CDR3 is TGTGCCAGCAGTGAAGCGGGGCTACAGGGAAGGCTTCACTTT.

V and J are TRBV14 and TRBJ1-2, with 7 bases aligning to TRBD1. The germline V gene encodes CDR1 SGHDN and CDR2 FVKESK. The CDR3 is made up of 15 amino acids. The V and J ends lost 0 bases and 4 bases, in that order; junction bases with no gene match: 5. This CDR3 is CASSQEGQGVYGYTF. The DNA of the CDR3 is TGTGCCAGCAGCCAAGAAGGGCAGGGGGTCTATGGCTACACCTTC.

The chain employs TRBV27 and TRBJ2-4, with TRBD2 identical over 12 bases. With 6 bases clipped from V and 1 base from J, the junction kept 4 bases outside the gene matches. The CDR3 has 16 residues. In germline, CDR1 is MNHEY, CDR2 SMNVEV (reference sequence). CDR3 loop: CASSLGTSGAKNIQYF. The CDR3 DNA reads TGTGCCAGCAGCCTCGGGACTAGCGGGGCCAAAAACATTCAGTACTTC.

The V gene is TRBV4-1, the J gene TRBJ1-5; a possible D gene is TRBD1 (6 bases). V lost 3 bases and J 0 bases, leaving 18 bases between the germline ends. The CDR3 runs 18 residues. In germline, CDR1 is MGHRA, CDR2 YSYEKL. CDR3 bases: TGCGCCAGCAGCCATGGGTTTGGGGGCCTTTATAGCAATCAGCCCCAGCATTTT. Translated: CASSHGFGGLYSNQPQHF.

The CDR3 nucleotides read TGTGCCACGGGCAGGGGCAACATTCAGTACTTC. This encodes CATGRGNIQYF. The chain is built from TRBV12-3 or TRBV12-4 and TRBJ2-4; possible D gene TRBD1, 6 bases. The V end lost 10 bases, the J end lost 7 bases, and 11 bases lay between the germline ends. This CDR3 has 11 residues.

The genes are TRBV3-1 (or the pseudogene TRBV3-2) and TRBJ2-3; 7 bases fit TRBD1. CDR1 is LGHDT, CDR2 YNNKEL, per germline (reference sequence). The ends lost 1 base at V and 2 bases at J; junction bases unmatched: 9. The CDR3 spans 17 residues. CDR3 bases: TGTGCCAGCAGCCAAGGAGCCGGGGACAGCATCACAGATACGCAGTATTTT. It is translated as CASSQGAGDSITDTQYF.

The chain couples TRBV29-1 to TRBJ2-5, with a tentative D call TRBD1 (6 bases). CDR1 SQVTM and CDR2 ANQGSEA come from the germline V gene. Trimming took 5 bases from V and 5 from J, leaving 15 bases between them. The CDR3 is made up of 13 amino acids. The CDR3 nucleotides are TGCAGCGTTCCCAGGGCAGGGGTTGAGACCCAGTACTTC. It translates to CSVPRAGVETQYF.

The chain is built from TRBV12-3 or TRBV12-4 and TRBJ2-5; D remains unclear. This CDR3 is built from 11 residues. Trimming left V 11 bases short and J 3 bases short, with 10 bases between. CDR3: CAYRREETQYF. The CDR3 region has the DNA TGTGCCTATCGTCGGGAAGAGACCCAGTACTTC.

Worth noting for this clone: Other DNA sequences of this sample code for an identical CDR3. This chain links TRBV7-3 with TRBJ2-2; 9 bases line up with TRBD2. This CDR3 spans 21 amino acids. The V gene's germline CDR1 is SGHTA and CDR2 FQGTGA. Germline trimming cut 5 bases from V and 4 bases from J; bases unmatched to any gene: 23. CDR3 bases: TGTGCCAGCAGCGCCCCCCGCGGACTCGCGGGGGGGTACGTGGTCACCGGGGAGCTGTTTTTT. Its protein is CASSAPRGLAGGYVVTGELFF.

The J gene is TRBJ2-5, the V gene TRBV3-1 (or the pseudogene TRBV3-2); maybe TRBD2 (5 bases). V lost 3 bases, J lost 3 bases, and 11 bases lay in between. The germline V gene encodes CDR1 LGHDT and CDR2 YNNKEL (reference sequence). CDR3 length equals 14 residues. CDR3 region: CASSQKLGKETQYF. The CDR3 DNA reads as TGTGCCAGCAGCCAGAAACTAGGAAAAGAGACCCAGTACTTC.

The J gene is TRBJ1-1, the V gene TRBV5-1, with D possibly matching TRBD1 (6 bases). The germline CDR1 and CDR2 sequences are SGHRS and YFSETQ. Trimming pared 0 bases from V and 7 bases from J, leaving 13 bases between. The CDR3 consists of 14 residues. CDR3 amino acids: CASSLEGGTYEAFF. For the CDR3, the DNA is TGCGCCAGCAGCTTGGAGGGGGGAACCTATGAAGCTTTCTTT.

Details on this clone: This CDR3 is also generated by other DNA sequences in the sample. The chain links TRBV2 to TRBJ1-3; D unresolved. Trimming stripped 4 bases from V and 2 bases from J, with 0 bases between. Germline CDR1 SNHLY, CDR2 FYNNEI. The CDR3 loop spans 11 amino acids. This chain's CDR3 is CASSAGNTIYF. In DNA, the CDR3 is TGTGCCAGCAGTGCTGGAAACACCATATATTTT. The full variable domain, rest sourced from reference TRBV2 and TRBJ1-3, is EPEVTQTPSHQVTQMGQEVILRCVPISNHLYFYWYRQILGQKVEFLVSFYNNEISEKSEIFDDQFSVERPDGSNFTLKIRSTKLEDSAMYFCASSAGNTIYFGEGSWLTVV.

The chain recombines TRBV28 with TRBJ2-7; D is ambiguous. V was cut by 2 bases and J by 5 bases, with 16 bases left in between. Germline V gives CDR1 MDHEN, CDR2 SYDVKM. The CDR3 covers 15 residues. The CDR3 is CASSLPAFQTDEQYF. The CDR3 DNA reads TGTGCCAGCAGTTTACCAGCGTTCCAAACTGACGAGCAGTACTTC.

The chain combines TRBV5-1 with TRBJ2-5, with 9 bases identical to TRBD1. This CDR3 is 15 amino acids long. The junction had 5 bases not matched to a gene; V was cut back by 3 bases and J by 2 bases. Germline lookup yields CDR1 SGHRS and CDR2 YFSETQ. CDR3: CASSSGQGLQETQYF. The CDR3 DNA reads TGCGCCAGCAGCTCGGGACAGGGCCTGCAAGAGACCCAGTACTTC.

J is TRBJ1-1 and V is TRBV5-1; D gene uncertain. CDR1 and CDR2 (germline): SGHRS, YFSETQ. Trimming pared 4 bases from V and 5 bases from J, leaving 15 bases between. The CDR3 covers 14 residues. The CDR3 protein is CASSPGILGTEAFF. Written as DNA, the CDR3 is TGCGCCAGCAGCCCGGGGATTTTAGGGACTGAAGCTTTCTTT. Supplemented by reference TRBV5-1 and TRBJ1-1, the full variable domain reads KAGVTQTPRYLIKTRGQQVTLSCSPISGHRSVSWYQQTPGQGLQFLFEYFSETQRNKGNFPGRFSGRQFSNSRSEMNVSTLELGDSALYLCASSPGILGTEAFFGQGTRLTVV.

This chain links TRBV21-1 with TRBJ1-4; the D call TRBD1 from the table was never checked on the DNA. TRBV21-1 has pseudogene status. CDR3 length equals 17 residues. The CDR3 nucleotides are TGTGCCAGCAGCGGGGACAGGGTTTTGTTTGGCAATGAAAAACTGTTTTTT. Protein product: CASSGDRVLFGNEKLFF.

The chain employs TRBV2 and TRBJ1-5, with a tentative D call TRBD1 (5 bases). This CDR3 region has 16 residues. The V end lost 8 bases, the J end lost 6 bases, and 23 bases lay between the germline ends. Germline V gives CDR1 SNHLY, CDR2 FYNNEI. This CDR3 is CASQGVELRGSQPQHF. The CDR3 bases are TGTGCCAGCCAGGGTGTTGAACTACGCGGGAGTCAGCCCCAGCATTTT.

As concerns this clone: Other nucleotide sequences in the sample specify the same CDR3. This chain connects TRBV5-1 to TRBJ2-1; 11 bases align to TRBD1. The CDR3 totals 14 residues. V lost 3 bases to trimming and J lost 6 bases; unmatched junction nucleotides: 2. Looked up from germline, CDR1 is SGHRS and CDR2 is YFSETQ. CDR3 in amino acids: CASSWGTGGNEQFF. In nucleotides, the CDR3 is TGCGCCAGCAGCTGGGGGACAGGGGGCAATGAGCAGTTCTTC. Filled out from reference TRBV5-1 and TRBJ2-1, the complete variable domain reads KAGVTQTPRYLIKTRGQQVTLSCSPISGHRSVSWYQQTPGQGLQFLFEYFSETQRNKGNFPGRFSGRQFSNSRSEMNVSTLELGDSALYLCASSWGTGGNEQFFGPGTRLTVL.